The 9 T cell receptor beta chains presented below share a single source sample, sequenced in a study of cytomegalovirus exposure and HLA in healthy donors. A multiplex PCR was run with 60 Vbeta primers and 13 Jbeta primers. The method was immunoSEQ multiplex PCR; TCRdb's version includes in-frame clones alone and lacks a portion of them. The sample has about 150,000 clones, over 80% seen once. Sequencing was performed on PBMCs. The receptors were gathered from a woman between 18 and 29 years old in good health and CMV-seronegative.

The rearrangement uses TRBV28 and TRBJ1-1; TRBD1 is a possible D gene (5 bases). V was pared by 5 bases and J by 4 bases, with 20 bases between. The CDR3 spans 16 residues. CDR1 is MDHEN and CDR2 is SYDVKM in the germline V gene. The CDR3 nucleotides read TGTGCCAGCAGTCCTTCACTGGCAGGGCAGCTCACTGAAGCTTTCTTT. Its translation is CASSPSLAGQLTEAFF.

The chain links TRBV27 to TRBJ2-7, with 8 bases that match TRBD2. Germline CDR1 MNHEY, CDR2 SMNVEV (reference sequence). The CDR3 sequence is 16 residues long. V gave up 6 bases and J gave up 4 bases; unmatched junction bases: 14. The CDR3 bases are TGTGCCAGCAGGGGATCTAGCGGGCATATGATTTACGAGCAGTACTTC. Its translation: CASRGSSGHMIYEQYF.

This clone has more than one count but fewer than ten. The chain uses TRBV29-1 and TRBJ1-4; D unclear. Germline-derived CDR1 and CDR2 are SQVTM and ANQGSEA. The CDR3 spans 12 residues. V lost 4 bases and J lost 8, with 11 bases in between. CDR3 DNA sequence: TGCAGCGTTGGATTCCCGGGGGAAAAACTGTTTTTT. Amino acid sequence: CSVGFPGEKLFF.

The chain uses TRBV25-1 and TRBJ1-6; D unresolved. The CDR3 has 14 residues. The V end was cut by 4 bases, the J end by 0 bases, with 4 bases between. In germline, CDR1 is MGHDK, CDR2 SYGVNS. CDR3 bases: TGTGCCAGCAGTGCGAGCTCCTATAATTCACCCCTCCACTTT. This sequence encodes CASSASSYNSPLHF.

This clone came up once. The chain links TRBV10-2 to TRBJ1-1; D ambiguous. This CDR3 spans 14 amino acids. The germline CDR1 and CDR2 sequences are WSHSY and SAAADI. Trimming removed 3 bases at V and 9 bases at J, with 17 bases between. The CDR3 protein is CASSEPNTANKAFF. CDR3 nucleotide sequence: TGCGCCAGCAGTGAACCGAATACAGCAAATAAAGCTTTCTTT.

This rearrangement joins TRBV7-9 to TRBJ1-4; D gene ambiguous. Germline values: CDR1 SEHNR, CDR2 FQNEAQ (reference sequence). This CDR3 contains 16 residues. V was trimmed by 1 base and J by 0 bases, leaving 9 bases between them. Here the CDR3 DNA reads TGTGCCAGCAGCTTAGGATTGAGTGCAACTAATGAAAAACTGTTTTTT. This encodes CASSLGLSATNEKLFF.

The V and J genes are TRBV6-5 and TRBJ2-5, with 7 bases that match TRBD1. CDR1 is MNHEY and CDR2 is SVGAGI in the germline V gene. CDR3 size: 14 residues. The V gene end was trimmed by 1 base and the J gene end by 3 bases; junction bases not matched to a gene: 2. CDR3 coding DNA: TGTGCCAGCAGTTACTTTGGGACAGAAGAGACCCAGTACTTC. This sequence encodes CASSYFGTEETQYF.

This chain links TRBV19 with TRBJ2-7; D not certain. V was pared by 6 bases and J by 0 bases, with 6 bases between. The CDR3 runs to 12 residues. Germline lookup yields CDR1 LNHDA and CDR2 SQIVND (reference sequence). This CDR3 is CASSPSSYEQYF. The CDR3 DNA sequence: TGTGCCAGTAGCCCGAGCTCCTACGAGCAGTACTTC.

The J gene is TRBJ1-5, the V gene TRBV19, with TRBD1 identical over 9 bases. CDR1 LNHDA and CDR2 SQIVND come from the germline V gene (reference sequence). The CDR3 covers 16 residues. V was pared by 6 bases and J by 2 bases, with 8 bases of the junction left unmatched. The CDR3 reads CASRGQGARGNQPQHF. The CDR3 DNA sequence: TGTGCCAGTAGGGGACAGGGCGCCCGCGGCAATCAGCCCCAGCATTTT.